What follows are 17 T cell receptor beta chains derived from one specimen sequenced in a study of T cell responses to AZD1222 COVID-19 vaccine. Sequenced by immunoSEQ multiplex PCR; TCRdb stores in-frame clones only, minus some. The table lists about 180,000 clones, 88% of them singletons. This material consisted of peripheral blood, taken on day 0 of AZD1222 vaccination. All receptors derive from an adult in good health.

The chain combines TRBV6-2 or TRBV6-3 with TRBJ2-7, with 8 bases matching TRBD1. CDR1 and CDR2 from the germline V gene are MNHEY and SVGEGT. Trimming took 0 bases from V and 0 from J; bases not matched to a gene: 4. This CDR3 is built from 16 residues. For the CDR3, the DNA is TGTGCCAGCAGTTACTCAGACAGGGGAGGCTCCTACGAGCAGTACTTC. Translated: CASSYSDRGGSYEQYF.

The CDR3 sequence: CASSLATGTGGAEAFF. The CDR3 DNA reads TGCGCCAGCAGCTTGGCCACCGGGACAGGGGGGGCTGAAGCTTTCTTT. The rearrangement joins TRBV5-1 to TRBJ1-1; 11 nucleotides line up with TRBD1. This CDR3 is built from 16 residues. In germline, CDR1 is SGHRS, CDR2 YFSETQ. V shed 0 bases, J shed 6 bases, and the junction held 7 bases outside the gene matches. The full variable domain, with the rest looked up from reference TRBV5-1 and TRBJ1-1, is KAGVTQTPRYLIKTRGQQVTLSCSPISGHRSVSWYQQTPGQGLQFLFEYFSETQRNKGNFPGRFSGRQFSNSRSEMNVSTLELGDSALYLCASSLATGTGGAEAFFGQGTRLTVV.

This clone was seen only once. J is TRBJ1-1 and V is TRBV6-5; D ambiguous. The CDR3 runs 15 residues. Germline V CDR1 and CDR2: MNHEY, SVGAGI. Trimming took 6 bases from V and 0 from J, leaving 14 bases between them. As DNA, the CDR3 is TGTGCCAGCAGGGGCCGGACTCTAATGAACACTGAAGCTTTCTTT. Its protein product is CASRGRTLMNTEAFF.

The chain has TRBV3-1 (or the pseudogene TRBV3-2) and TRBJ1-4, with D possibly TRBD1 on 6 matching bases. V was shortened by 3 bases and J by 1 base, with 24 bases between the two germline ends. Germline CDR1 is LGHDT and CDR2 is YNNKEL (reference sequence). The length of the CDR3 is 20 residues. The chain's CDR3 is CASSHLARGGGGVTNEKLFF. CDR3 DNA sequence: TGTGCCAGCAGCCATCTCGCGCGCGGAGGGGGGGGAGTAACTAATGAAAAACTGTTTTTT.

J is TRBJ1-2 and V is TRBV6-2 or TRBV6-3; a possible D gene is TRBD1 (5 bases). V was shortened by 2 bases and J by 4 bases, with 14 bases between the two germline ends. Germline V gives CDR1 MNHEY, CDR2 SVGEGT. The CDR3 contains 15 residues. The CDR3 nucleotides read TGTGCCAGCAGTTACGGGGGAAGATATGCCTATGGCTACACCTTC. It is translated as CASSYGGRYAYGYTF.

The CDR3 protein is CASSVEGAGELFF. The CDR3 DNA reads as TGTGCCAGCAGCGTAGAAGGGGCCGGGGAGCTGTTTTTT. The chain recombines TRBV9 with TRBJ2-2, with D perhaps matching TRBD1 (5 bases). The CDR3 is 13 amino acids. The germline V and J ends were trimmed by 0 bases and 6 bases, with 6 bases remaining between them. Germline CDR1 SGDLS, CDR2 YYNGEE. Together with reference TRBV9 and TRBJ2-2, the CDR3 gives the full variable domain: DSGVTQTPKHLITATGQRVTLRCSPRSGDLSVYWYQQSLDQGLQFLIQYYNGEERAKGNILERFSAQQFPDLHSELNLSSLELGDSALYFCASSVEGAGELFFGEGSRLTVL.

This chain joins TRBV30 and TRBJ1-6, with D maybe TRBD1 (5 bases). This CDR3 comprises 16 residues. Deletions cut 3 bases from V and 4 bases from J, with 16 bases between. Germline loops: CDR1 GTSNPN, CDR2 SVGIG (reference sequence). CDR3 region: CAWRLVGGNYNSPLHF. CDR3 DNA: TGTGCCTGGAGGTTGGTTGGGGGGAATTATAATTCACCCCTCCACTTT.

The chain uses TRBV4-1 and TRBJ1-2, with D possibly matching TRBD1 (5 bases). This CDR3 spans 13 amino acids. Trimming removed 0 bases at V and 7 bases at J, with 9 bases between. Germline loops: CDR1 MGHRA, CDR2 YSYEKL. The CDR3 nucleotides read TGCGCCAGCAGCCAAGACAGGGTAACTGGCTACACCTTC. This codes for CASSQDRVTGYTF.

In this sample, this clone turned up a few times. CDR3 region: CASSLDSLMGDQPQHF. CDR3 nucleotide sequence: TGTGCCAGCAGCTTAGACTCACTTATGGGCGATCAGCCCCAGCATTTT. The chain links TRBV7-9 to TRBJ1-5; D remains ambiguous. This CDR3 spans 16 amino acids. The germline V and J ends were trimmed by 1 base and 5 bases, with 15 bases remaining between them. Germline values: CDR1 SEHNR, CDR2 FQNEAQ (reference sequence).

The rearrangement uses TRBV7-3 and TRBJ1-1, with D perhaps TRBD1 (6 bases). The CDR3 contains 14 residues. The germline V gene encodes CDR1 SGHTA and CDR2 FQGTGA. V shed 1 base and J shed 4 bases, with 10 bases lying between them. The DNA for the CDR3 is TGTGCCAGCAGCTTAAATGGGGGGCTCACTGAAGCTTTCTTT. Amino acid sequence: CASSLNGGLTEAFF.

The V gene is TRBV3-1 (or the pseudogene TRBV3-2), the J gene TRBJ2-7; 13 positions match TRBD2. CDR1 LGHDT and CDR2 YNNKEL come from the germline V gene (reference sequence). The CDR3 is 14 amino acids. After removal of 4 bases from V and 6 bases from J, the junction contained 3 bases not matched to a gene. CDR3 sequence: CASSPGTSGIEQYF. Written as DNA, the CDR3 is TGTGCCAGCAGCCCGGGGACTAGCGGGATCGAGCAGTACTTC.

The rearrangement joins TRBV7-8 to TRBJ2-3, with TRBD2 matching over 9 bases. The germline V gene has CDR1 SGHVS and CDR2 FQNEAQ. The V gene end was trimmed by 3 bases and the J gene end by 0 bases; junction bases not matched to a gene: 16. CDR3 length equals 20 residues. DNA of the CDR3: TGTGCCAGCAGCTTCTTTAATAGCGGGGGCTACCTTACTAGCACAGATACGCAGTATTTT. Translated: CASSFFNSGGYLTSTDTQYF.

CDR3 nucleotide sequence: TGTGCCAGCAGCTTCGGCTCTGAGCAGTACTTC. Translated: CASSFGSEQYF. J is TRBJ2-7 and V is TRBV7-9; no clear D. Trimming pared 3 bases from V and 7 bases from J, leaving 7 bases between. This CDR3 is built from 11 residues. Germline CDR1 reads SEHNR; CDR2 reads FQNEAQ (reference sequence).

The count of this clone is one. The chain couples TRBV14 to TRBJ2-5, with no clear D. V lost 2 bases to trimming and J lost 5 bases, with 3 bases between them. The CDR3 consists of 11 residues. In germline, CDR1 is SGHDN, CDR2 FVKESK. The CDR3 nucleotides are TGTGCCAGCAGCCAATTGGAGACCCAGTACTTC. The encoded protein is CASSQLETQYF.

Comments on this clone: The sample holds other DNA sequences that translate to the same CDR3. CDR3 region: CASSRGQASYEQYF. The DNA of the CDR3 is TGTGCCAGCAGTAGGGGACAGGCTTCCTACGAGCAGTACTTC. The rearrangement links TRBV28 to TRBJ2-7, with 8 bases fitting TRBD1. The length of the CDR3 is 14 residues. With V trimmed by 5 bases and J by 1 base, 4 bases remained unmatched. CDR1 and CDR2 (germline): MDHEN, SYDVKM.

This clone was recorded once. The rearrangement links TRBV27 to TRBJ2-7, with TRBD2 matching over 9 bases. The CDR3 length is 15 residues. Losses at the gene ends were 3 bases for V and 3 bases for J; bases not matched to a gene: 6. Germline lookup yields CDR1 MNHEY and CDR2 SMNVEV (reference sequence). CDR3 in DNA: TGTGCCAGCAGTTTGGGGACTAGCACCGTCTACGAGCAGTACTTC. Amino acids: CASSLGTSTVYEQYF.

In regard to this clone: Other nucleotide sequences from this sample produce the same CDR3. The J gene is TRBJ2-5, the V gene TRBV3-1 (or the pseudogene TRBV3-2), with D possibly matching TRBD1 (5 bases). Germline CDR1 LGHDT, CDR2 YNNKEL (reference sequence). V lost 1 base, J lost 1 base, and 7 bases lay in between. The CDR3 extends over 14 amino acids. CDR3 protein: CASSQGRAQETQYF. CDR3 in DNA: TGTGCCAGCAGCCAAGGCAGGGCCCAAGAGACCCAGTACTTC.